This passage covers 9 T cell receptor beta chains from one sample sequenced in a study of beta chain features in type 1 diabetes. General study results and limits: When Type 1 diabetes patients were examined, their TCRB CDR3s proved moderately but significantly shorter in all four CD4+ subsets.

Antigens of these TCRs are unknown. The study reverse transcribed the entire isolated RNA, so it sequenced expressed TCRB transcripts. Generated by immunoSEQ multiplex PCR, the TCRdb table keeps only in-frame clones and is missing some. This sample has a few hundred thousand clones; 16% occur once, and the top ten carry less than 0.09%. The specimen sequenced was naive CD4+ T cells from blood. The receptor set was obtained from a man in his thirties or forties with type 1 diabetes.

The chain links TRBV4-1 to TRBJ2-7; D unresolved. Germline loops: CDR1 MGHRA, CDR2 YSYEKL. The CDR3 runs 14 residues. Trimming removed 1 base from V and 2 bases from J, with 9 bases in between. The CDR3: CASSQVKRAYEQYF. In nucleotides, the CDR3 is TGCGCCAGCAGCCAAGTTAAGCGAGCCTACGAGCAGTACTTC.

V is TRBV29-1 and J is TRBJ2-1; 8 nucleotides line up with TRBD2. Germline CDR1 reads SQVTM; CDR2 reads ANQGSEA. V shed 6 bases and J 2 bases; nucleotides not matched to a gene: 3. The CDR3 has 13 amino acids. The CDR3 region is CSVSGSPYNEQFF. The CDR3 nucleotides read TGCAGCGTGAGCGGGAGCCCCTACAATGAGCAGTTCTTC.

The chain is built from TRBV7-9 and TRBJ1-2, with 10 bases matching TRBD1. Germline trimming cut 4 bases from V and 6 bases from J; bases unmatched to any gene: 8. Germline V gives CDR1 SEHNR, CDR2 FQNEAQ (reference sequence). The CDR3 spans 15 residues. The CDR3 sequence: CASSSTGTGADGYTF. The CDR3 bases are TGTGCCAGCAGCTCCACCGGGACAGGGGCAGATGGCTACACCTTC. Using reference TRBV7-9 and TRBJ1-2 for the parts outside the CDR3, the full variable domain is DTGVSQNPRHKITKRGQNVTFRCDPISEHNRLYWYRQTLGQGPEFLTYFQNEAQLEKSRLLSDRFSAERPKGSFSTLEIQRTEQGDSAMYLCASSSTGTGADGYTFGSGTRLTVV.

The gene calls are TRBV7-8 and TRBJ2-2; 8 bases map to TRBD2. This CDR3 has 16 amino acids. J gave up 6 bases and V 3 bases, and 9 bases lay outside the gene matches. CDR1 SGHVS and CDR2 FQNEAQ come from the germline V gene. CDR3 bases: TGTGCCAGCAGCTTGAGGATCGCGGGAGGTTCCGGGGAGCTGTTTTTT. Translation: CASSLRIAGGSGELFF.

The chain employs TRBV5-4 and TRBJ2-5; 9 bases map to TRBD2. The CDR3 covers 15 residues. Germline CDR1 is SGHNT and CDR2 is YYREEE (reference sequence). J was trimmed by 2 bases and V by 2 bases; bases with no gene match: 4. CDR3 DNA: TGTGCCAGCAGCTTCGCTAGCGGGACTCAAGAGACCCAGTACTTC. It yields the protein CASSFASGTQETQYF.

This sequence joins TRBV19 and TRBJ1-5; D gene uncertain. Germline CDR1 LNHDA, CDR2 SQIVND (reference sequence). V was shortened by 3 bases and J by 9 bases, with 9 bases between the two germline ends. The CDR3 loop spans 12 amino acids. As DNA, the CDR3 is TGTGCCAGTAGTATTTTCGGTCTGCCCCAGCATTTT. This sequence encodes CASSIFGLPQHF.

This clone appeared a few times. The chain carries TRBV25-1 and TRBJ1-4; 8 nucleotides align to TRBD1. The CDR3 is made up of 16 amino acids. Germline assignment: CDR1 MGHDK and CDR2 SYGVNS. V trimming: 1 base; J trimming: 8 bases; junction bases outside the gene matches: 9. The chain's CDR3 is CASSELGQGADEKLFF. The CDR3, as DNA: TGTGCCAGCAGTGAATTAGGCCAGGGGGCGGACGAAAAACTGTTTTTT.

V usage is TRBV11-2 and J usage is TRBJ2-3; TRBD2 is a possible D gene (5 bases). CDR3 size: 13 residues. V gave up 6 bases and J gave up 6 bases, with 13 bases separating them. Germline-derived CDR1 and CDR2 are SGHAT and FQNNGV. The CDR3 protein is CASRVRAGDTQYF. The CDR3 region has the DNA TGTGCCAGCAGAGTTAGGGCGGGTGATACGCAGTATTTT.

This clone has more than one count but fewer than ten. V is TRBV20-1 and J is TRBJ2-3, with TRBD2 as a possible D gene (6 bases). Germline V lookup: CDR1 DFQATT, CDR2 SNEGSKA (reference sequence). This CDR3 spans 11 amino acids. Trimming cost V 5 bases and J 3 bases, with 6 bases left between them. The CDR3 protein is CSAGGTDTQYF. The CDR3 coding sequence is TGCAGTGCTGGAGGGACAGATACGCAGTATTTT.